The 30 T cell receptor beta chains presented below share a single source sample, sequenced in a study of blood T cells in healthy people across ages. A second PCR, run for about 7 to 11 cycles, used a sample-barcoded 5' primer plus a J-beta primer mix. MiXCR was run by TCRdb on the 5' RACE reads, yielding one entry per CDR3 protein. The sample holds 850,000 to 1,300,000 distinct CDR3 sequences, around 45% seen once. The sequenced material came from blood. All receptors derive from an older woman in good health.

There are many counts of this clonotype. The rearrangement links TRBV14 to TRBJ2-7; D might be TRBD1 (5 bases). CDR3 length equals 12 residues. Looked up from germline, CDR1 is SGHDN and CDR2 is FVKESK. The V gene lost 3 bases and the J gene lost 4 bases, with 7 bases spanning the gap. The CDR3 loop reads CASSHDSYEQYF. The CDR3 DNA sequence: TGTGCCAGCAGCCACGACAGTTACGAGCAGTACTTC.

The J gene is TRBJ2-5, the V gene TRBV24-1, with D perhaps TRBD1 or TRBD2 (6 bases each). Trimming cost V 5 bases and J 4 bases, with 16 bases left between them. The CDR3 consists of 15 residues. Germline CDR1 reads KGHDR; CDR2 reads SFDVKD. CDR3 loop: CATSGGGREAETQYF. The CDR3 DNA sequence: TGTGCCACCAGTGGTGGGGGGCGCGAGGCAGAGACCCAGTACTTC.

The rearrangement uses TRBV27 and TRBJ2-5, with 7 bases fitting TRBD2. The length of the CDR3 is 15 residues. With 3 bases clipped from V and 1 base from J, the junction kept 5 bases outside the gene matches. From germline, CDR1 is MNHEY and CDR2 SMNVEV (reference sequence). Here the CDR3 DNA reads TGTGCCAGCAGTTTCCAGGGAGGGAGCCAAGAGACCCAGTACTTC. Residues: CASSFQGGSQETQYF.

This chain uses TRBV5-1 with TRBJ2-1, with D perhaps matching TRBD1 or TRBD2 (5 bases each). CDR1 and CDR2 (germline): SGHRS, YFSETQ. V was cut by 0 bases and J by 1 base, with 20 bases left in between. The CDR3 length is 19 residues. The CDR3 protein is CASSLASRSGAGSYNEQFF. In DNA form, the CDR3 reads TGCGCCAGCAGCTTGGCCTCCCGATCCGGGGCAGGGTCCTACAATGAGCAGTTCTTC.

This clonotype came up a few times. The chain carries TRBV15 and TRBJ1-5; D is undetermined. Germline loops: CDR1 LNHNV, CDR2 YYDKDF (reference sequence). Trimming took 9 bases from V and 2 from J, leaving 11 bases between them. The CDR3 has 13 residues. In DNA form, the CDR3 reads TGTGCCACAGGCCCGCGGGGCAATCAGCCCCAGCATTTT. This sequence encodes CATGPRGNQPQHF.

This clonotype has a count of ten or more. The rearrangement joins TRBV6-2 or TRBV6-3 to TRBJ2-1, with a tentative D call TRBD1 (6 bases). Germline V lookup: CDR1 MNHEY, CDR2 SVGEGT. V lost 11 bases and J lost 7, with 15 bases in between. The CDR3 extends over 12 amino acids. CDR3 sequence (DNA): TGTGCCGCGAAGGGGGACCCGAATGAGCAGTTCTTC. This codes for CAAKGDPNEQFF.

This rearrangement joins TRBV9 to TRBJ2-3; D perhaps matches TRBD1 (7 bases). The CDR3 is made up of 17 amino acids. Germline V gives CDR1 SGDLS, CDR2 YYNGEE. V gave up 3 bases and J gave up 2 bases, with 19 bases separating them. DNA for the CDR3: TGTGCCAGCAGCGCGATAGTAAACAGGGGACTCACAGATACGCAGTATTTT. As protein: CASSAIVNRGLTDTQYF.

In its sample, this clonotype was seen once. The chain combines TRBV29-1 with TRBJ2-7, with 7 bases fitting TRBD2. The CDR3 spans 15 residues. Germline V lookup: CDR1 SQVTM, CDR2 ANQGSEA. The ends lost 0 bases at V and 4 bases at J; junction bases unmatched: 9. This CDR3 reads CSVEDLGGRPYEQYF. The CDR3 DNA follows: TGCAGCGTTGAAGATCTCGGCGGGAGACCTTACGAGCAGTACTTC.

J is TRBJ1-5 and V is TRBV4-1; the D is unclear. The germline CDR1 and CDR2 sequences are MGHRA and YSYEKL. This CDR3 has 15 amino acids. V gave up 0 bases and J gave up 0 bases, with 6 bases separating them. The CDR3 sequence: CASSQDRDSNQPQHF. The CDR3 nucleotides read TGCGCCAGCAGCCAAGATCGGGATAGCAATCAGCCCCAGCATTTT.

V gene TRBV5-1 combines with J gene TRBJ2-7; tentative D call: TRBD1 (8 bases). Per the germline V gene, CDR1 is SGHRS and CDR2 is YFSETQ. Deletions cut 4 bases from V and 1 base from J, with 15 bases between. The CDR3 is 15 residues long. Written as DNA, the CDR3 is TGCGCCAGCAGCGGAGGGGGGGACAGGTCCTACGAGCAGTACTTC. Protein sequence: CASSGGGDRSYEQYF.

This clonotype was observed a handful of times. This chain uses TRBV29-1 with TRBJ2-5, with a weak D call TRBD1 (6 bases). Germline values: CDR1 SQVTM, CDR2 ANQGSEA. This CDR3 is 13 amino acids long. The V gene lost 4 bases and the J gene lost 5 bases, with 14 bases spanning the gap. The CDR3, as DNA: TGCAGCGTTGGGGCCATCCAGGGGGAGACCCAGTACTTC. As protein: CSVGAIQGETQYF.

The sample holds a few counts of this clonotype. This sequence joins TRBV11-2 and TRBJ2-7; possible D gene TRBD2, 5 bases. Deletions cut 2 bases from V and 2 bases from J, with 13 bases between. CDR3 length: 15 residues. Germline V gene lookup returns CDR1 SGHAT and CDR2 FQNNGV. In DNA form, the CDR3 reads TGTGCCAGCAGCTTAAGCGGCTCCCTGGCCTACGAGCAGTACTTC. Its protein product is CASSLSGSLAYEQYF.

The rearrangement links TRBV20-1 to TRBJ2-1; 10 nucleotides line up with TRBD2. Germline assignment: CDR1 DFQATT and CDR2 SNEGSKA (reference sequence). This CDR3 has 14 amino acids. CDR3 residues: CSAALAGVNNEQFF. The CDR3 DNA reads TGCAGCGCCGCGCTAGCGGGAGTAAACAATGAGCAGTTCTTC.

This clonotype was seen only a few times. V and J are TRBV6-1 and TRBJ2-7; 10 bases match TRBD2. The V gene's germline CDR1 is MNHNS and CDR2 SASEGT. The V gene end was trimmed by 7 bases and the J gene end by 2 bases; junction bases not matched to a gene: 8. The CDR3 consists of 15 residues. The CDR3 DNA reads TGTGCCAGCACCCCACTAGCGGGAAAAACCTACGAGCAGTACTTC. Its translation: CASTPLAGKTYEQYF.

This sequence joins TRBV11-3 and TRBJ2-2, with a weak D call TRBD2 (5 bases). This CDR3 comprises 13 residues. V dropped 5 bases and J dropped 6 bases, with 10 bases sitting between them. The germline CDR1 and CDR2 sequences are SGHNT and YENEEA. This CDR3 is CASSITRAGELFF. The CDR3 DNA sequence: TGTGCCAGCAGCATTACTAGGGCCGGGGAGCTGTTTTTT.

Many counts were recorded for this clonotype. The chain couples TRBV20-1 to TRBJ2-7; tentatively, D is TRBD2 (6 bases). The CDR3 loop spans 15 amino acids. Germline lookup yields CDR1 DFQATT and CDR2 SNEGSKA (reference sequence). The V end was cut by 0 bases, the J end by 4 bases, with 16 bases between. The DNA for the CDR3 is TGCAGTGCTAGAGACGCTCCAGCGGGCGGGTACGAGCAGTACTTC. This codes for CSARDAPAGGYEQYF.

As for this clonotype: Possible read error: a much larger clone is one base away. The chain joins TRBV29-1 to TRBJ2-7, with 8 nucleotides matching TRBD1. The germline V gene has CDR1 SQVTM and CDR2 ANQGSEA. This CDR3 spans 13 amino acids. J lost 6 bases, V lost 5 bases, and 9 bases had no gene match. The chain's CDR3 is CSVSRTGTSEQYF. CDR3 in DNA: TGCAGCGTTTCTCGGACAGGGACGAGCGAGCAGTACTTC.

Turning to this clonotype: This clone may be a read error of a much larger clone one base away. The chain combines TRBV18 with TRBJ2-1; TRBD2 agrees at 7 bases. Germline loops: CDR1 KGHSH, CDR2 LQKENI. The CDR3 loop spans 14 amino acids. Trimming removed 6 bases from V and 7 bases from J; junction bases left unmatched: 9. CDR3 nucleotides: TGTGCCAGCTCCCCCCGGGACGGGGGGAATGAGCAGTTCTTC. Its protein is CASSPRDGGNEQFF.

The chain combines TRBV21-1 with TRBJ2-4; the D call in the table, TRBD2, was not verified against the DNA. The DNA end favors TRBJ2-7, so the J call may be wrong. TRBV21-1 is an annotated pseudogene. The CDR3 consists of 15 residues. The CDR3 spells CASSKETPTRSEQYF. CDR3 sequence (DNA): TGTGCCAGCAGCAAAGAAACACCGACCCGTAGCGAGCAGTACTTC.

CDR3 region: CAIGGYDGYTF. CDR3 in DNA: TGTGCCATCGGGGGATACGATGGCTACACCTTC. J is TRBJ1-2 and V is TRBV15; D may be TRBD1 (5 bases). The CDR3 contains 11 residues. Looked up from germline, CDR1 is LNHNV and CDR2 is YYDKDF (reference sequence). V was shortened by 10 bases and J by 6 bases, with 12 bases between the two germline ends.

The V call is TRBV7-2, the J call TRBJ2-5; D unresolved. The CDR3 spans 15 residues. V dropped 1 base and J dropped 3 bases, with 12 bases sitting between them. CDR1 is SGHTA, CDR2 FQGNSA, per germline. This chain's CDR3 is CASSLVIGREETQYF. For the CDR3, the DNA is TGTGCCAGCAGCTTAGTAATCGGAAGGGAAGAGACCCAGTACTTC.

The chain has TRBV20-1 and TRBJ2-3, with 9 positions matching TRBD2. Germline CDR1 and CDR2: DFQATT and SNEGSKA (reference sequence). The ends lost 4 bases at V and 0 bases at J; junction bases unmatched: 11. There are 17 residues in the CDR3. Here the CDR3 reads CSAIGWTSVTSTDTQYF. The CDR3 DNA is TGCAGTGCTATCGGATGGACTAGCGTAACTAGCACAGATACGCAGTATTTT.

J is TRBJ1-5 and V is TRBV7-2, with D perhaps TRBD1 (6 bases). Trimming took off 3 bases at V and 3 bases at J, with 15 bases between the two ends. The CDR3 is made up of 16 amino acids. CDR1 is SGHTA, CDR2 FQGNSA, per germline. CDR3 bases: TGTGCCAGCAGCTTTGGGGGCGAGCGAGCCAATCAGCCCCAGCATTTT. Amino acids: CASSFGGERANQPQHF.

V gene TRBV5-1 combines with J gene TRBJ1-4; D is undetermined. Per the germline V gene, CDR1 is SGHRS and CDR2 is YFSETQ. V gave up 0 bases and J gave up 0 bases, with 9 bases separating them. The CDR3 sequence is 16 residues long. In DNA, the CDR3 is TGCGCCAGCAGCTTGGAGAGGTGGACAACTAATGAAAAACTGTTTTTT. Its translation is CASSLERWTTNEKLFF.

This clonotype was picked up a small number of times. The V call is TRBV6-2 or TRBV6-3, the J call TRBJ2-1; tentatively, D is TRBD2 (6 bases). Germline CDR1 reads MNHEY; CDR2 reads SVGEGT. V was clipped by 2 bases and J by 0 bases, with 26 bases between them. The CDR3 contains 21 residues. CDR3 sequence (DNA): TGTGCCAGCAGTTACCCCTTGAGTAGCGGAGGAAGGAGGAGCTCCTACAATGAGCAGTTCTTC. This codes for CASSYPLSSGGRRSSYNEQFF.

The CDR3 DNA sequence: TGTGCCAGCAGATTCACTAGCGGAGCCCAGTCTAGCACAGATACGCAGTATTTT. Its protein product is CASRFTSGAQSSTDTQYF. The chain has TRBV7-9 and TRBJ2-3, with TRBD2 identical over 8 bases. V shed 6 bases and J 0 bases; nucleotides not matched to a gene: 14. Germline V gene data show CDR1 as SEHNR and CDR2 as FQNEAQ (reference sequence). This CDR3 has 18 amino acids. Using reference TRBV7-9 and TRBJ2-3 for the parts outside the CDR3, the full variable domain is DTGVSQNPRHKITKRGQNVTFRCDPISEHNRLYWYRQTLGQGPEFLTYFQNEAQLEKSRLLSDRFSAERPKGSFSTLEIQRTEQGDSAMYLCASRFTSGAQSSTDTQYFGPGTRLTVL.

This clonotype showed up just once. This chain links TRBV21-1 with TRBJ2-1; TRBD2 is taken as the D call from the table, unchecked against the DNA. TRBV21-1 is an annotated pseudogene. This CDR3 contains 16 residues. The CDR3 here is CASSKEREARRGEQFF. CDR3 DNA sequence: TGTGCCAGTAGCAAGGAGCGGGAGGCCCGTAGGGGTGAGCAGTTCTTC.

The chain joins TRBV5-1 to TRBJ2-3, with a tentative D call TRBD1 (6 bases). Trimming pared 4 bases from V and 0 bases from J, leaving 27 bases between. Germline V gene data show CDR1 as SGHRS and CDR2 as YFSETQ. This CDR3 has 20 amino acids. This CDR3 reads CASSGGLQGVFSPSTDTQYF. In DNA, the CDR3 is TGCGCCAGCAGCGGAGGCCTACAGGGAGTCTTTTCCCCTAGCACAGATACGCAGTATTTT.

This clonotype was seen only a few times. The CDR3 DNA follows: TGTGCCACCTCTAGCCCGGGACTAGCGGGATACGAGCAGTACTTC. Translated, it gives CATSSPGLAGYEQYF. The V call is TRBV6-6, the J call TRBJ2-7; TRBD2 matches at 13 bases. Per the germline V gene, CDR1 is MNHNY and CDR2 is SVGAGI (reference sequence). The CDR3 is made up of 15 amino acids. Trimming at V came to 10 bases and at J to 4 bases, leaving 10 bases not matched to a gene.

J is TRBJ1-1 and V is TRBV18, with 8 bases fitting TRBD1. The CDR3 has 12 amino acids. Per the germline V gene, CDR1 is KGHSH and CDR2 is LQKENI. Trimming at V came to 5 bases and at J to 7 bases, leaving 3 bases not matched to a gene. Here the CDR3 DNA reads TGTGCCAGCTCAACCGGACAGGGTGAAGCTTTCTTT. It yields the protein CASSTGQGEAFF. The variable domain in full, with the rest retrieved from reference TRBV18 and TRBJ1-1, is NAGVMQNPRHLVRRRGQEARLRCSPMKGHSHVYWYRQLPEEGLKFMVYLQKENIIDESGMPKERFSAEFPKEGPSILRIQQVVRGDSAAYFCASSTGQGEAFFGQGTRLTVV.